The next 9 T cell receptor beta chains were all read from a single sample in a study of cytotoxic CD8 clonotypes in ibrutinib-treated CLL. Clones were read by immunoSEQ multiplex PCR, and TCRdb kept only the in-frame ones, dropping some. This sample has roughly 250,000 clones; about three quarters occur once, and the top ten carry 15% to 19%. The sample in question was PBMCs, obtained after 24 months of ibrutinib treatment. The receptors stem from a human donor with chronic lymphocytic leukemia.

The V gene is TRBV28, the J gene TRBJ2-7; D is undetermined. Germline V gene lookup returns CDR1 MDHEN and CDR2 SYDVKM. V lost 2 bases to trimming and J lost 6 bases, with 14 bases between them. This CDR3 region has 14 residues. CDR3 DNA: TGTGCCAGCAGTTTAGGCATGAGTGGCCTCGAGCAGTACTTC. Protein product: CASSLGMSGLEQYF.

The chain combines TRBV2 with TRBJ2-3; D may be TRBD2 (6 bases). V gave up 3 bases and J gave up 0 bases, with 10 bases separating them. Germline CDR1 reads SNHLY; CDR2 reads FYNNEI. This CDR3 has 15 amino acids. CDR3 sequence reads: CASSDSGTSTDTQYF. CDR3 nucleotide sequence: TGTGCCAGCAGTGATAGCGGCACTAGCACAGATACGCAGTATTTT. The whole variable domain, filled in from reference TRBV2 and TRBJ2-3, reads EPEVTQTPSHQVTQMGQEVILRCVPISNHLYFYWYRQILGQKVEFLVSFYNNEISEKSEIFDDQFSVERPDGSNFTLKIRSTKLEDSAMYFCASSDSGTSTDTQYFGPGTRLTVL.

The chain has TRBV6-5 and TRBJ1-1; 7 bases line up with TRBD1. CDR1 and CDR2 from the germline V gene are MNHEY and SVGAGI. The junction had 6 bases not matched to a gene; V was cut back by 7 bases and J by 1 base. CDR3 length: 14 residues. In DNA form, the CDR3 reads TGTGCCAGCAATTCCAGGGGGTGGAACACTGAAGCTTTCTTT. Translated: CASNSRGWNTEAFF.

The chain joins TRBV2 to TRBJ1-4; D gene ambiguous. The CDR3 is 13 amino acids. The V end was cut by 4 bases, the J end by 7 bases, with 10 bases between. Germline V lookup: CDR1 SNHLY, CDR2 FYNNEI. DNA for the CDR3: TGTGCCAGCAGTGTGTGGATGGGTGAAAAACTGTTTTTT. Residues: CASSVWMGEKLFF.

The CDR3 sequence: CASSPSTSSYNEQFF. The DNA of the CDR3 is TGTGCCAGCTCACCAAGTACGAGCTCCTACAATGAGCAGTTCTTC. The genes are TRBV18 and TRBJ2-1; no firm D call. The CDR3 is 15 residues long. V lost 2 bases, J lost 0 bases, and 8 bases lay in between. Germline-derived CDR1 and CDR2 are KGHSH and LQKENI.

A few counts support this clone. V and J are TRBV6-5 and TRBJ1-4; D is undetermined. The germline gives CDR1 MNHEY, CDR2 SVGAGI. V was pared by 6 bases and J by 8 bases, with 13 bases between. The CDR3 sequence is 13 residues long. The DNA of the CDR3 is TGTGCCAGCAGCCAGAGGACGGGAGAAAAACTGTTTTTT. Protein sequence: CASSQRTGEKLFF.

This clone was found a few times. The CDR3 region is CSVYLPAATIYF. In DNA form, the CDR3 reads TGCAGCGTTTACCTACCGGCGGCCACCATATATTTT. V usage is TRBV29-1 and J usage is TRBJ1-3; D ambiguous. CDR1 is SQVTM and CDR2 is ANQGSEA in the germline V gene. This CDR3 region has 12 residues. V was clipped by 5 bases and J by 9 bases, with 14 bases between them.

This clone came up once. The rearrangement links TRBV5-1 to TRBJ1-1; TRBD1 aligns across 7 bases. Per germline, CDR1 SGHRS and CDR2 YFSETQ. With 4 bases clipped from V and 11 bases from J, the junction kept 17 bases outside the gene matches. The CDR3 is made up of 15 amino acids. The CDR3 DNA sequence: TGCGCCAGCAGCGTTTCCCCACAGGGGCCCGCCAGGGCTTTCTTT. Translated, it gives CASSVSPQGPARAFF.

The chain combines TRBV27 with TRBJ1-2, with D unclear. V lost 5 bases and J 5 bases, leaving 12 bases between the germline ends. The CDR3 runs to 13 residues. Germline V gene data show CDR1 as MNHEY and CDR2 as SMNVEV (reference sequence). CDR3 in DNA: TGTGCCAGCAGTCCTTGGGGAGCATATGGCTACACCTTC. Its protein product is CASSPWGAYGYTF.